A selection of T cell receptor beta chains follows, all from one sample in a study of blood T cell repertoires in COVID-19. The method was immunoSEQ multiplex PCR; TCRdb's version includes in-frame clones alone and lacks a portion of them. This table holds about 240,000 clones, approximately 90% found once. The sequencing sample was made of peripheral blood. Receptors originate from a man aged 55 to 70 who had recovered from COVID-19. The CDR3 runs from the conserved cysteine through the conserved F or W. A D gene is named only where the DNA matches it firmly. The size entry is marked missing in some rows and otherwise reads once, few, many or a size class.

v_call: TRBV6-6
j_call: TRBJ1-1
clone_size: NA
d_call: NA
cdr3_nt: TGTGCCAGCAGTTACGTGGCAGGGTTACACACTGAAGCTTTCTTT
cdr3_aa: CASSYVAGLHTEAFF

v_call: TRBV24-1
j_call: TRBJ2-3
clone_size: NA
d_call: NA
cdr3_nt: TGTGCCACCAGTGCTGGGGACTCCCGCCCAGATACGCAGTATTTT
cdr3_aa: CATSAGDSRPDTQYF

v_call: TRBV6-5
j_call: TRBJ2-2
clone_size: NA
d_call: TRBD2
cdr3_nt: TGTGCCAGCAGCAAAGCGGGGGGGACCGGGGAGCTGTTTTTT
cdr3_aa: CASSKAGGTGELFF

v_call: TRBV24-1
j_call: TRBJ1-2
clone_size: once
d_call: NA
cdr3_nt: TGTGCCACCAGTGAGGCAGGGTATGGCTACACCTTC
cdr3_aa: CATSEAGYGYTF

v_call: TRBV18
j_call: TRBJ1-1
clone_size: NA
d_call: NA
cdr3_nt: TGTGCCAGCTCACCAATCATGACAGAGAACACTGAAGCTTTCTTT
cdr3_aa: CASSPIMTENTEAFF

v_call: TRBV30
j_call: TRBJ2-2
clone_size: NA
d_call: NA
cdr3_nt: TGTGCCTGGACCTCTTACGGGGTAACCGGGGAGCTGTTTTTT
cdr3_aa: CAWTSYGVTGELFF

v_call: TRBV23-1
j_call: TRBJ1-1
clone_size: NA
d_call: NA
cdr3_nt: TGCGCCAGCACGTCTTATACAGGGCTGGGAGCTTTCTTT
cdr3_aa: CASTSYTGLGAFF

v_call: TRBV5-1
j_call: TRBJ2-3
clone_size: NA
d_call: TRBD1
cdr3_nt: TGCGCCAGCAGCTTGGCCGGGACAGGGTCGATAACAGATACGCAGTATTTT
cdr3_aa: CASSLAGTGSITDTQYF

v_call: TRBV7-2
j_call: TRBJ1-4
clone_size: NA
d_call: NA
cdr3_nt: TGTGCCAGCAGCTCCTCACGAGCCGAAAAACTGTTTTTT
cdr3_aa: CASSSSRAEKLFF

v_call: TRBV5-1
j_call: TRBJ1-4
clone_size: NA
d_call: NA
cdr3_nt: TGCGCCAGCAGCTTGGGATTTCGGCAGGATGAAAAACTGTTTTTT
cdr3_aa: CASSLGFRQDEKLFF

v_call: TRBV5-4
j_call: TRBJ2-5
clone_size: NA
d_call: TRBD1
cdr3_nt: TGTGCCAGCAGCGGAAAGGGACAGGGACAAGAGACCCAGTACTTC
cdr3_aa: CASSGKGQGQETQYF

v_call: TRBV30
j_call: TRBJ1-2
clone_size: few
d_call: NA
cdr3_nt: TGTGCCGCATCGTCTTTGGGGAGGGACTTAGGCTATGGCTACACCTTC
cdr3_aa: CAASSLGRDLGYGYTF

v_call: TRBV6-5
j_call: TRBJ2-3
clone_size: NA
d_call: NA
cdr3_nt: TGTGCCAGCCCTAACCGGGTCGGGGCGCAGTATTTT
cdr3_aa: CASPNRVGAQYF

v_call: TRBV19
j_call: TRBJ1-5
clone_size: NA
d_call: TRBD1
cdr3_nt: TGTGCCAGTAGTATTGGGGGACAGGGGTTCGCTCAGCCCCAGCATTTT
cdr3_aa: CASSIGGQGFAQPQHF

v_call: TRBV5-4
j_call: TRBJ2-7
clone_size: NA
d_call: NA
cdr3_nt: TGTGCCAGCAGCTTGGCGTTCGGATTAGGGGCCTACGAGCAGTACTTC
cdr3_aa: CASSLAFGLGAYEQYF

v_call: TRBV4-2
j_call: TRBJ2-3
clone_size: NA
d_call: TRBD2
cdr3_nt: TGTGCCAGCAGCCAAGAGATAGCGGGGTATACAGATACGCAGTATTTT
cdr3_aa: CASSQEIAGYTDTQYF

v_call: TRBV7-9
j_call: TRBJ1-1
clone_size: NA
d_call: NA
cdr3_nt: TGTGCCAGCAGCCCTAACAACAGGGCTGAAGCTTTCTTT
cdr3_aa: CASSPNNRAEAFF

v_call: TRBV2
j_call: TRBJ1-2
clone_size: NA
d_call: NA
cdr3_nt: TGTGCCAGCACTGACGGGCAGGGGTACTATGGCTACACCTTC
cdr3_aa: CASTDGQGYYGYTF

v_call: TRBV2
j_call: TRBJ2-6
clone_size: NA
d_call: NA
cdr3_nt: TGTGCCAGCGTGTTTATCTCTGGGGCCAACGTCCTGACTTTC
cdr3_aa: CASVFISGANVLTF

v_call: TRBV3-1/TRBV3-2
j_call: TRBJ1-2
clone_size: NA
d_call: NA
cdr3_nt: TGTGCCAGCAGGGCAGCGTCCGGTGGCTATGGCTACACCTTC
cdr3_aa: CASRAASGGYGYTF

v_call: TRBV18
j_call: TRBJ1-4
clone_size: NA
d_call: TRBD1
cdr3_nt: TGTGCCAGCTCACCGGGACAGTTTGCAACTAATGAAAAACTGTTTTTT
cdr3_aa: CASSPGQFATNEKLFF

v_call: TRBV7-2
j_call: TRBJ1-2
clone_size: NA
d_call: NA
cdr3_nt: TGTGCCAGCAGCTTCGCAGGCAACTATGGCTACACCTTC
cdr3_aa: CASSFAGNYGYTF

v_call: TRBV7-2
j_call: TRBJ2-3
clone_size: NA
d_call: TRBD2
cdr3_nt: TGTGCCAGCAGCGCTAGAGGGTTTAGCGGGGTCCGGACAGATACGCAGTATTTT
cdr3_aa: CASSARGFSGVRTDTQYF

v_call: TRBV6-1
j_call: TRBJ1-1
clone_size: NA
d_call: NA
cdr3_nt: TGTGCCAGCAGTGAAGTATATGAAGCTTTCTTT
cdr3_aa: CASSEVYEAFF

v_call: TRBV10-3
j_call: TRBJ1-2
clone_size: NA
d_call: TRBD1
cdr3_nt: TGTGCCATCAGCCCACGGACAGGCATTAACTATGGCTACACCTTC
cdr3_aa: CAISPRTGINYGYTF

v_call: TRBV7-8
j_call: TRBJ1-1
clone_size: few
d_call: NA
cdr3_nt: TGTGCCAGCGGGGATATTGGGGGCATGAACACTGAAGCTTTCTTT
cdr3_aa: CASGDIGGMNTEAFF

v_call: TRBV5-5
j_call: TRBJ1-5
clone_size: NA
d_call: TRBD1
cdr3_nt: TGTGCCAGCAGCCCCCAGGGGGGCAGCAATCAGCCCCAGCATTTT
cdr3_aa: CASSPQGGSNQPQHF

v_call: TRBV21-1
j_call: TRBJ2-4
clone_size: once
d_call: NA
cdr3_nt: TGTGCCAGCAGCAAAGGATCCCGGGGTAGCGGGGGGGTAACCAAAAACATTCAGTACTTC
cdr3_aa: CASSKGSRGSGGVTKNIQYF

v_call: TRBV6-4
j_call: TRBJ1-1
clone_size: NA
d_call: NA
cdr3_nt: TGTGCCAGCAGTGCACATGGGAACACTGAAGCTTTCTTT
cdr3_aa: CASSAHGNTEAFF

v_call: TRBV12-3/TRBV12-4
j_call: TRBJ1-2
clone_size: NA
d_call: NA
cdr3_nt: TGTGCCAGCAGTTTGCTGGGAGGCGGCTACACCTTC
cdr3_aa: CASSLLGGGYTF

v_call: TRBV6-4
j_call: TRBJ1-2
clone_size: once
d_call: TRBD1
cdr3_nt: TGTGCCAGCAGTCGCCGACAGGGGGACGGCTACACCTTC
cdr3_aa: CASSRRQGDGYTF

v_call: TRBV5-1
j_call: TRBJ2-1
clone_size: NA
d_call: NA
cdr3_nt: TGCGCCAGCAGCTTGGGACTACAGTCCGCTGAGCAGTTCTTC
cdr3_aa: CASSLGLQSAEQFF

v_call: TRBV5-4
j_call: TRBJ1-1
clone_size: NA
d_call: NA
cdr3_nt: TGTGCCAGCAGCTTCACAGGACCGAACACTGAAGCTTTCTTT
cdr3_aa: CASSFTGPNTEAFF

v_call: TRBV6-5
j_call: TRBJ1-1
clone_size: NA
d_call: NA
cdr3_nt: TGTGCTGGGGGGAGACGGAGGAACACTGAAGCTTTCTTT
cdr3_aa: CAGGRRRNTEAFF

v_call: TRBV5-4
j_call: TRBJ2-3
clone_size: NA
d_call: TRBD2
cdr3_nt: TGTGCCAGCAGCTCGGGACTAGCGGGGAGCACAGATACGCAGTATTTT
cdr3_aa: CASSSGLAGSTDTQYF

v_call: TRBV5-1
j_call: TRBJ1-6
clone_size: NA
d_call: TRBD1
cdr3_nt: TGCGCCAGCAGCTCTACAGGGGGCGCGTATAATTCACCCCTCCACTTT
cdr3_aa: CASSSTGGAYNSPLHF

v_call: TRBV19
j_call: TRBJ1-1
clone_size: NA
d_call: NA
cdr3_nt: TGTGCCAGTAGTATAGATCTGAGGAGGGGATTCCCTGAAGCTTTCTTT
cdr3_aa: CASSIDLRRGFPEAFF

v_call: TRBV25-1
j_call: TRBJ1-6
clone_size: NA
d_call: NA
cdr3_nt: TGTGCCAGCAGTGAATTGGGCAGGGGATATTCACCCCTCCACTTT
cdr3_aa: CASSELGRGYSPLHF

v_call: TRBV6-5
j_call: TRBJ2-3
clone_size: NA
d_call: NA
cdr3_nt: TGTGCCAGCAGTTACTTAGGGGGACGCTTCCCGGATACGCAGTATTTT
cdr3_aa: CASSYLGGRFPDTQYF

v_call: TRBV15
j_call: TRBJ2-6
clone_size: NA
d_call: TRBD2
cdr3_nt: TGTGCCACCAGCAGAGGACTAGCGGGGCCGGCCGGGGCCAACGTCCTGACTTTC
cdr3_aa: CATSRGLAGPAGANVLTF

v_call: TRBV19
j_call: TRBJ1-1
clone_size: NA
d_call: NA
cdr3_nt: TGTGCCAGTAGTCCGACAACGAACACTGAAGCTTTCTTT
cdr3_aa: CASSPTTNTEAFF

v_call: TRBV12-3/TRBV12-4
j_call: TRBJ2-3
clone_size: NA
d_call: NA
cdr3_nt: TGTGCCAGCAGTTTTAGCCCAGATACGCAGTATTTT
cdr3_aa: CASSFSPDTQYF

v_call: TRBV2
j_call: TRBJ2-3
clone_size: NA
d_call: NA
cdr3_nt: TGTGCCAGCAAGTTCCTCTCGGGGGGCCCAGATACGCAGTATTTT
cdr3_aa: CASKFLSGGPDTQYF

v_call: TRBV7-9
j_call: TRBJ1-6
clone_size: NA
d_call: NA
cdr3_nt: TGTGCCAGCAGCTTAGCGGCGGGCAGGGGAAATTCACCCCTCCACTTT
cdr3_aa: CASSLAAGRGNSPLHF

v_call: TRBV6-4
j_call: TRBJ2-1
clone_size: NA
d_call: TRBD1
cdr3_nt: TGTGCCAGCAGTAAGGGACAGGGTGACTACAATGAGCAGTTCTTC
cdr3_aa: CASSKGQGDYNEQFF

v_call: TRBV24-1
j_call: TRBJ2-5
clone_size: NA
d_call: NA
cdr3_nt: TGTGCCACCAGTGTCGGCCGAGGGGGGGAAGAGACCCAGTACTTC
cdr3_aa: CATSVGRGGEETQYF

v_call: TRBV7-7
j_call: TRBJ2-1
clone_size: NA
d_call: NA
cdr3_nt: TGTGCCAGCAGCTTGAGGTTATCTACCCCGGGGAATGAGCAGTTCTTC
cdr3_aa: CASSLRLSTPGNEQFF

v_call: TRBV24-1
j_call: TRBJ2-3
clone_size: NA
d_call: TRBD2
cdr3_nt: TGTGCCACCAGCCCGGGTAGCGGACTAGCGTTAGATACGCAGTATTTT
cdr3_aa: CATSPGSGLALDTQYF

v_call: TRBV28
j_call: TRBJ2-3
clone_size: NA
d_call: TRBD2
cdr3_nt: TGTGCCAGCAAGGCTAGCGGGGGTCCTAGCACAGATACGCAGTATTTT
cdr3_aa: CASKASGGPSTDTQYF

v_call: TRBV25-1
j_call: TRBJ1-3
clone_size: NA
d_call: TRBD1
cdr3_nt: TGTGCCAGCAGTGAAGGTACAGGGGAAAGTAACACCATATATTTT
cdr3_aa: CASSEGTGESNTIYF

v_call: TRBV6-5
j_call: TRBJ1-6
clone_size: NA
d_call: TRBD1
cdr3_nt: TGTGCCAGCAGTCGGCAGGGGGGTTCACCCCTCCACTTT
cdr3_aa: CASSRQGGSPLHF

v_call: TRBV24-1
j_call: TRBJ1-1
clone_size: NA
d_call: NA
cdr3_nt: TGTGCCACCAGTGATTTCAGGTCCGGGGGGAAGGCTTTCTTT
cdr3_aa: CATSDFRSGGKAFF

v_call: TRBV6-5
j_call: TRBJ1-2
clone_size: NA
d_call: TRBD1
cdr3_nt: TGTGCCAGCAGTTCCATACAGGGGGCGCAAGGCTACACCTTC
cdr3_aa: CASSSIQGAQGYTF

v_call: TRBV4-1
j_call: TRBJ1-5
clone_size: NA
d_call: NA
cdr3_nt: TGCGCCAGCAGCCAGACCGGACAGACAAATCAGCCCCAGCATTTT
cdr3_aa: CASSQTGQTNQPQHF

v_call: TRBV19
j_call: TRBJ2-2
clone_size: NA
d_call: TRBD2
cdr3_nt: TGTGCCAGTAGCCAAACTAGCGGGGGGGCTCTGACCGGGGAGCTGTTTTTT
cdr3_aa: CASSQTSGGALTGELFF

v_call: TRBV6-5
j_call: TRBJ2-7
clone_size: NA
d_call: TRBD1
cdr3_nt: TGTGCCAGCAGTTACGCGGGACAGGGGGCTTACGAGCAGTACTTC
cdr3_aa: CASSYAGQGAYEQYF

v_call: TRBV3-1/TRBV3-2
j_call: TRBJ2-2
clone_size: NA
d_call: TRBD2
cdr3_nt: TGTGCCAGCAGCCAAGGATTTGCGGGGGTGAACACCGGGGAGCTGTTTTTT
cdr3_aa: CASSQGFAGVNTGELFF

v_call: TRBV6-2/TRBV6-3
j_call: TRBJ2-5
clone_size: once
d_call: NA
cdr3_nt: TGTGCCAGCAGTTACTCGTTATACGCGAGACAAGAGACCCAGTACTTC
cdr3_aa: CASSYSLYARQETQYF

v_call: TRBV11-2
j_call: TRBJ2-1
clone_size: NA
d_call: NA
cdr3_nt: TGTGCCAGCAGCTTATCTATGCGGGGGCCCTACAATGAGCAGTTCTTC
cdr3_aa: CASSLSMRGPYNEQFF

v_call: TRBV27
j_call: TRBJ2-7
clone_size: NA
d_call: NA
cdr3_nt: TGTGCCAGCAGTCCTAAGTGGTCCCGCGGGGCAGTCTACGAGCAGTACTTC
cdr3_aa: CASSPKWSRGAVYEQYF